Described below is a single T cell receptor (beta chain) sequence and its context. Antigen specificity is unknown. This specimen belongs to a study of human CD8 memory T cell subsets. Findings and limits, study-wide: Measured by normalized Shannon-Wiener diversity, stem-like memory and precursor exhausted T cells were similarly high in diversity, which was not the case for effector memory cells. The T cell repertoires of the stem-like memory and precursor exhausted subsets exhibited minimal overlap with one another.

Total CD8+ T cells underwent enrichment via negative magnetic separation. Extraction of RNA, which was performed with an RNeasy Mini Kit, drew on duplicate vials of 150,000 sorted CD8+ T cells per subset. CDR1 and CDR2 from the germline V gene are DFQATT and SNEGSKA (reference sequence). This CDR3 spans 14 amino acids. Production of TCR beta libraries used UMI-labeled 5' RACE as the method. Each CDR3 protein gets one entry in TCRdb, which reprocessed the 5' RACE reads and gives no DNA. The sample table includes roughly 5,700 distinct CDR3 sequences. This sequence joins TRBV20-1 and TRBJ2-7; as DNA is missing, the TRBD2 call by TCRdb cannot be tested. This sequence was found in a human donor in good health. The sample consisted of CD8+ effector memory T cells (TEM) sorted from PBMCs. Noted subset: effector memory CD8 T cells, CCR7- CD45RO+ CD95+. CDR3 loop: CSATTSGSAYEQYF.